The next 25 T cell receptor beta chains were all read from a single sample in a study of blood T cell repertoires in COVID-19. Generated by immunoSEQ multiplex PCR, the TCRdb table keeps only in-frame clones and is missing some. The sample shows 300,000 to 400,000 clones, roughly 87% of them seen only once. The sequenced material came from PBMCs or T cells enriched from blood (not recorded which). Source of these receptors: a woman aged 30 to 39 who had recovered from COVID-19.

The chain recombines TRBV10-2 with TRBJ2-5; TRBD2 agrees at 11 bases. In germline, CDR1 is WSHSY, CDR2 SAAADI. Trimming took 7 bases from V and 4 from J; bases not matched to a gene: 2. The CDR3 consists of 13 residues. CDR3 coding DNA: TGCGCCAGCACCGGACTAGCGGGAGAGACCCAGTACTTC. Translated, it gives CASTGLAGETQYF.

This clone has a handful of counts. The chain carries TRBV9 and TRBJ1-3, with a tentative D call TRBD1 (5 bases). Germline assignment: CDR1 SGDLS and CDR2 YYNGEE. V dropped 0 bases and J dropped 0 bases, with 7 bases sitting between them. The CDR3 has 15 amino acids. The CDR3 coding sequence is TGTGCCAGCAGCGTAGAACAGGCCTCTGGAAACACCATATATTTT. Translated, it gives CASSVEQASGNTIYF.

The chain links TRBV18 to TRBJ2-2, with 10 bases identical to TRBD2. Looked up from germline, CDR1 is KGHSH and CDR2 is LQKENI. V gave up 1 base and J gave up 1 base; unmatched junction bases: 6. This CDR3 comprises 18 residues. The chain's CDR3 is CASSPLASGGENTGELFF. In DNA form, the CDR3 reads TGTGCCAGCTCACCACTAGCTAGCGGGGGCGAGAACACCGGGGAGCTGTTTTTT.

The table lists this clone with a count of one. This chain joins TRBV10-3 and TRBJ2-3; D possibly corresponds to TRBD2 (6 bases). This CDR3 region has 14 residues. Germline V gene lookup returns CDR1 ENHRY and CDR2 SYGVKD. V lost 6 bases to trimming and J lost 0 bases, with 10 bases between them. The CDR3: CAISPGTSTDTQYF. The CDR3 nucleotides are TGTGCCATCAGCCCCGGGACTAGCACAGATACGCAGTATTTT.

V usage is TRBV5-1 and J usage is TRBJ1-1, with TRBD1 as a possible D gene (5 bases). The CDR3 totals 15 residues. Germline assignment: CDR1 SGHRS and CDR2 YFSETQ. Trimming shortened V by 4 bases and J by 1 base, and 14 bases separated the two germline ends. The CDR3, as DNA: TGCGCCAGCAGCCATGCCGGGGGATCGAACACTGAAGCTTTCTTT. Translated, it gives CASSHAGGSNTEAFF.

This sequence joins TRBV14 and TRBJ1-1; tentatively, D is TRBD1 (5 bases). The CDR3 consists of 15 residues. Trimming shortened V by 6 bases and J by 3 bases, and 17 bases separated the two germline ends. Per germline, CDR1 SGHDN and CDR2 FVKESK. CDR3: CASSRAGLRDTEAFF. The CDR3 region has the DNA TGTGCCAGCAGTAGGGCAGGGCTCAGGGACACTGAAGCTTTCTTT.

The V and J genes are TRBV4-1 and TRBJ1-1; unclear D gene. The CDR3 length is 14 residues. Germline V gives CDR1 MGHRA, CDR2 YSYEKL. V was cut by 4 bases and J by 5 bases, with 14 bases left in between. CDR3 DNA sequence: TGCGCCAGCAGCCCCCCCTTGGGGAGGACTGAAGCTTTCTTT. It is translated as CASSPPLGRTEAFF.

This clone has just a few counts. CDR3 DNA sequence: TGTGCCAGCCTTTCTTCGAGGCTCGAGACCCAGTACTTC. Protein sequence: CASLSSRLETQYF. V is TRBV25-1 and J is TRBJ2-5; D ambiguous. Germline CDR1 MGHDK, CDR2 SYGVNS. V was shortened by 8 bases and J by 5 bases, with 15 bases between the two germline ends. This CDR3 region has 13 residues.

The chain couples TRBV27 to TRBJ2-3; 9 positions agree with TRBD2. V was clipped by 6 bases and J by 5 bases; unmatched bases: 3. The CDR3 is 13 amino acids. Germline CDR1 reads MNHEY; CDR2 reads SMNVEV (reference sequence). The CDR3 loop reads CASSAGGRDTQYF. The CDR3 DNA follows: TGTGCCAGCAGCGCGGGGGGGCGAGATACGCAGTATTTT.

CDR3 residues: CASSLDRGAYNEQFF. The CDR3 DNA reads TGTGCCAGCAGCTTGGACAGGGGAGCCTACAATGAGCAGTTCTTC. The chain couples TRBV5-4 to TRBJ2-1; 7 bases are a match to TRBD1. The germline V gene encodes CDR1 SGHNT and CDR2 YYREEE (reference sequence). There are 15 residues in the CDR3. V was pared by 0 bases and J by 2 bases, with 2 bases of the junction left unmatched.

A single count supports this clone. The chain combines TRBV11-2 with TRBJ2-7; D remains unclear. V was shortened by 8 bases and J by 6 bases, with 14 bases between the two germline ends. Germline V lookup: CDR1 SGHAT, CDR2 FQNNGV. CDR3 size: 12 residues. The CDR3 DNA reads as TGTGCCAGCGCCCAAGGATCGGGCGAGCAGTACTTC. It translates to CASAQGSGEQYF.

The CDR3 DNA sequence: TGTGCCAGCAGTCCCTCGACAGGATTCTATGGCTACACCTTC. Protein: CASSPSTGFYGYTF. The V gene is TRBV28, the J gene TRBJ1-2, with D possibly matching TRBD1 (6 bases). Germline-derived CDR1 and CDR2 are MDHEN and SYDVKM. Trimming took 5 bases from V and 4 from J, leaving 14 bases between them. CDR3 length equals 14 residues.

This chain uses TRBV5-4 with TRBJ1-1; D uncertain. V was clipped by 4 bases and J by 4 bases, with 14 bases between them. From germline, CDR1 is SGHNT and CDR2 YYREEE (reference sequence). The CDR3 sequence is 14 residues long. The CDR3 protein is CASSKEHGSTEAFF. The CDR3 DNA reads TGTGCCAGCAGCAAAGAACACGGGAGCACTGAAGCTTTCTTT.

J is TRBJ1-6 and V is TRBV27, with 9 positions matching TRBD1. Germline lookup yields CDR1 MNHEY and CDR2 SMNVEV (reference sequence). The CDR3 has 14 amino acids. The V gene end was trimmed by 5 bases and the J gene end by 10 bases; junction bases not matched to a gene: 6. In DNA form, the CDR3 reads TGTGCCAGCAGTCGGGACAGGGTAGAGTCACCCCTCCACTTT. Amino acids: CASSRDRVESPLHF.

J is TRBJ2-1 and V is TRBV5-4, with 7 bases fitting TRBD1. Losses at the gene ends were 0 bases for V and 10 bases for J; bases not matched to a gene: 4. CDR1 and CDR2 (germline): SGHNT, YYREEE (reference sequence). The CDR3 totals 13 residues. CDR3: CASSLARRGEQFF. The CDR3, as DNA: TGTGCCAGCAGCTTGGCCCGCAGGGGGGAGCAGTTCTTC.

The table lists this clone with a count of one. The rearrangement joins TRBV6-5 to TRBJ2-7; 9 positions match TRBD1. Per the germline V gene, CDR1 is MNHEY and CDR2 is SVGAGI. The length of the CDR3 is 16 residues. The junction had 5 bases not matched to a gene; V was cut back by 0 bases and J by 2 bases. The CDR3 DNA reads TGTGCCAGCAGTTACTCCGGGACAGGGCAAGCCTACGAGCAGTACTTC. The encoded protein is CASSYSGTGQAYEQYF.

The chain links TRBV30 to TRBJ1-4; a weak D match, TRBD1 (5 bases). Trimming left V 1 base short and J 5 bases short, with 17 bases between. Germline CDR1 is GTSNPN and CDR2 is SVGIG (reference sequence). The CDR3 spans 16 residues. CDR3 DNA sequence: TGTGCCTGGAGTGGAGAACCGGGACTGCGAAATGAAAAACTGTTTTTT. Its translation: CAWSGEPGLRNEKLFF.

This chain uses TRBV11-2 with TRBJ1-1, with D possibly matching TRBD1 (6 bases). Deletions cut 1 base from V and 7 bases from J, with 16 bases between. The CDR3 has 15 amino acids. Germline assignment: CDR1 SGHAT and CDR2 FQNNGV. Written as DNA, the CDR3 is TGTGCCAGCAGCTTAGGGCTCAGGGGTGAAGGTGAAGCTTTCTTT. This sequence encodes CASSLGLRGEGEAFF.

The rearrangement joins TRBV5-1 to TRBJ2-5; 10 bases are shared with TRBD1. Germline assignment: CDR1 SGHRS and CDR2 YFSETQ. The CDR3 extends over 14 amino acids. Unmatched junction bases numbered 8, after V lost 7 bases and J lost 5 bases. DNA for the CDR3: TGCGCCAGCCAGACAGGGGGCAGGCTGGAGACCCAGTACTTC. It specifies CASQTGGRLETQYF.

This clone was seen only a few times. This rearrangement joins TRBV7-9 to TRBJ1-6, with D hard to call. V was trimmed by 7 bases and J by 7 bases, leaving 32 bases between them. Germline CDR1 and CDR2: SEHNR and FQNEAQ (reference sequence). This CDR3 is built from 20 residues. DNA of the CDR3: TGTGCCAGCACCCATGGTGAGTTAGAGGGTGGCCTGATAAGGAATTCACCCCTCCACTTT. Its translation is CASTHGELEGGLIRNSPLHF.

The CDR3 region has the DNA TGTGCCAGCAGTCCGATAGTCGGGGGGGCCTCCTACGAGCAGTACTTC. Its translation is CASSPIVGGASYEQYF. The rearrangement links TRBV7-9 to TRBJ2-7; 8 bases map to TRBD2. In germline, CDR1 is SEHNR, CDR2 FQNEAQ (reference sequence). V lost 6 bases and J lost 0; bases outside the gene matches: 10. This CDR3 has 16 residues.

This rearrangement joins TRBV2 to TRBJ1-3; D might be TRBD1 (6 bases). Per the germline V gene, CDR1 is SNHLY and CDR2 is FYNNEI. The CDR3 length is 14 residues. With 6 bases removed from V and 0 bases from J, the gap between germline ends came to 9 bases. CDR3 nucleotide sequence: TGTGCCAGCAGGGGGGACAACTCTGGAAACACCATATATTTT. This translates into CASRGDNSGNTIYF.

This clone occurred a few times. The chain recombines TRBV2 with TRBJ2-7; TRBD1 matches 8 bases. The CDR3 has 14 residues. The ends lost 6 bases at V and 4 bases at J; junction bases unmatched: 8. Looked up from germline, CDR1 is SNHLY and CDR2 is FYNNEI. The CDR3 DNA reads as TGTGCCAGCAGGTCGACAGGGGTGAAGTACGAGCAGTACTTC. Translation: CASRSTGVKYEQYF. The variable domain in full, with the rest retrieved from reference TRBV2 and TRBJ2-7, is EPEVTQTPSHQVTQMGQEVILRCVPISNHLYFYWYRQILGQKVEFLVSFYNNEISEKSEIFDDQFSVERPDGSNFTLKIRSTKLEDSAMYFCASRSTGVKYEQYFGPGTRLTVT.

V is TRBV7-9 and J is TRBJ2-7; 8 bases map to TRBD2. The germline CDR1 and CDR2 sequences are SEHNR and FQNEAQ (reference sequence). There are 18 residues in the CDR3. Losses at the gene ends were 5 bases for V and 1 base for J; bases not matched to a gene: 16. CDR3 in DNA: TGTGCCAGCAGCGGCATCCCGGGACTAGAGGGGAAGTCCTACGAGCAGTACTTC. Translation: CASSGIPGLEGKSYEQYF.

The chain carries TRBV24-1 and TRBJ2-3; D is perhaps TRBD1 (5 bases). The CDR3 runs 17 residues. The ends were cut back, 1 base at V and 0 bases at J, with 13 bases in the middle. Germline CDR1 and CDR2: KGHDR and SFDVKD. Here the CDR3 reads CATSDFPGLTSTDTQYF. CDR3 sequence (DNA): TGTGCCACCAGTGATTTCCCAGGGCTAACTAGCACAGATACGCAGTATTTT.